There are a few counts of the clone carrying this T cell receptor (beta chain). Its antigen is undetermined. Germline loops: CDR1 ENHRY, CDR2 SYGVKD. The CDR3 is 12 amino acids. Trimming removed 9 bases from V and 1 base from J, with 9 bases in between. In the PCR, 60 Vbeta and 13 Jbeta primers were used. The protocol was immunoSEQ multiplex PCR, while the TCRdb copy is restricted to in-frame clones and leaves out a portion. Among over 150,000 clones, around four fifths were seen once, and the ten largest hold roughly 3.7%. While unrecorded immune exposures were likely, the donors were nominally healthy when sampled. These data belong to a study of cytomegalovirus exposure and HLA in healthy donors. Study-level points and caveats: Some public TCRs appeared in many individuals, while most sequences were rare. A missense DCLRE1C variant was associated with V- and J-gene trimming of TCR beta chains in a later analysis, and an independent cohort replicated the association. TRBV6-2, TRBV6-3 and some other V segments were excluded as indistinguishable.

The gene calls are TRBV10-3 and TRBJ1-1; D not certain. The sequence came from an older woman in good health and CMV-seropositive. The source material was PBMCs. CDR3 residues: CAIRRENTEAFF. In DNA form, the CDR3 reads TGTGCCATAAGACGGGAGAACACTGAAGCTTTCTTT.